What follows are 17 T cell receptor beta chains derived from one specimen sequenced in a study of blood T cell repertoires in COVID-19. Profiled with immunoSEQ multiplex PCR; TCRdb holds only in-frame clones, not every one. The data hold about 410,000 clones, with about 90% observed a single time. The sequenced sample consisted of PBMCs or T cells enriched from blood (not recorded which). Receptor source: a man between 18 and 35 years old who had recovered from COVID-19.

This chain's CDR3 is CASSHQREGRNEQFF. The CDR3, as DNA: TGCGCCAGCAGCCATCAGCGGGAGGGCCGGAATGAGCAGTTCTTC. The chain combines TRBV4-1 with TRBJ2-1; 10 bases line up with TRBD2. The CDR3 loop spans 15 amino acids. From germline, CDR1 is MGHRA and CDR2 YSYEKL. The V and J ends lost 3 bases and 7 bases, in that order; junction bases with no gene match: 6.

This chain connects TRBV9 to TRBJ1-1; 9 bases are shared with TRBD1. The trim removed 4 bases at V and 1 base at J, leaving 8 bases unmatched. The CDR3 runs to 16 residues. Germline-derived CDR1 and CDR2 are SGDLS and YYNGEE. The CDR3 DNA is TGTGCCAGCAGCCAATGGACAGGGGCATCGAACACTGAAGCTTTCTTT. This gives the protein CASSQWTGASNTEAFF.

The V call is TRBV15, the J call TRBJ2-2, with TRBD1 matching over 7 bases. Germline V gives CDR1 LNHNV, CDR2 YYDKDF (reference sequence). This CDR3 contains 17 residues. Germline trimming cut 5 bases from V and 1 base from J; bases unmatched to any gene: 10. CDR3: CATSGRGTTLNTGELFF. CDR3 sequence (DNA): TGTGCCACCAGCGGCAGGGGGACAACACTGAACACCGGGGAGCTGTTTTTT.

This chain links TRBV2 with TRBJ2-2; D possibly corresponds to TRBD2 (6 bases). CDR3 length equals 16 residues. The germline gives CDR1 SNHLY, CDR2 FYNNEI. V was shortened by 1 base and J by 4 bases, with 13 bases between the two germline ends. CDR3 DNA: TGTGCCAGCAGTGAAGAAGTTGGGGGAGGCACCGGGGAGCTGTTTTTT. Translating it yields CASSEEVGGGTGELFF.

The chain has TRBV15 and TRBJ1-3, with D hard to call. This CDR3 has 15 residues. Germline CDR1 reads LNHNV; CDR2 reads YYDKDF (reference sequence). Trimming removed 1 base at V and 5 bases at J, with 12 bases between. The CDR3 sequence: CATSRATTQRNTIYF. DNA of the CDR3: TGTGCCACCAGCAGAGCGACTACACAGCGAAACACCATATATTTT.

The chain combines TRBV4-1 with TRBJ1-1, with unresolved D. In germline, CDR1 is MGHRA, CDR2 YSYEKL. Trimming left V 4 bases short and J 0 bases short, with 12 bases between. The CDR3 has 15 residues. The CDR3 nucleotides read TGCGCCAGCAGCCCGTCCGGGTCCCTGAACACTGAAGCTTTCTTT. The encoded protein is CASSPSGSLNTEAFF.

This clone was seen more than once but under ten times. The chain combines TRBV15 with TRBJ1-5, with 7 bases fitting TRBD1. Germline CDR1 reads LNHNV; CDR2 reads YYDKDF (reference sequence). V trimming: 5 bases; J trimming: 3 bases; junction bases outside the gene matches: 7. The CDR3 runs to 15 residues. CDR3 in amino acids: CATSPRDRHNQPQHF. CDR3 coding DNA: TGTGCCACCAGCCCCCGGGACAGACACAATCAGCCCCAGCATTTT.

This clone came up once. The chain is built from TRBV9 and TRBJ1-4; tentative D call: TRBD1 (6 bases). Trimming cost V 5 bases and J 7 bases, with 15 bases left between them. This CDR3 has 14 amino acids. Germline V CDR1 and CDR2: SGDLS, YYNGEE. As DNA, the CDR3 is TGTGCCAGCAGTGCGGGGGCGCCCAGTGAAAAACTGTTTTTT. It translates to CASSAGAPSEKLFF.

The chain employs TRBV5-1 and TRBJ2-3; 8 nucleotides align to TRBD1. V was pared by 4 bases and J by 2 bases, with 6 bases of the junction left unmatched. Germline CDR1 and CDR2: SGHRS and YFSETQ. The CDR3 is 15 amino acids. The CDR3, as DNA: TGCGCCAGCAGCCTTACAGGGGGTCCCACAGATACGCAGTATTTT. Translating gives CASSLTGGPTDTQYF. Variable domain in full (rest from reference TRBV5-1 and TRBJ2-3): KAGVTQTPRYLIKTRGQQVTLSCSPISGHRSVSWYQQTPGQGLQFLFEYFSETQRNKGNFPGRFSGRQFSNSRSEMNVSTLELGDSALYLCASSLTGGPTDTQYFGPGTRLTVL.

The CDR3 loop is CASSVGLAGRYEQYF. As DNA, the CDR3 is TGTGCCAGCAGCGTAGGATTAGCGGGAAGGTACGAGCAGTACTTC. V gene TRBV9 combines with J gene TRBJ2-7, with 8 bases matching TRBD2. The germline V gene encodes CDR1 SGDLS and CDR2 YYNGEE. This CDR3 has 15 residues. Trimming cost V 0 bases and J 4 bases; bases outside gene matches: 6.

Only a few counts were recorded for this clone. The gene calls are TRBV19 and TRBJ1-6; 7 nucleotides line up with TRBD1. Germline loops: CDR1 LNHDA, CDR2 SQIVND (reference sequence). CDR3 size: 15 residues. V shed 6 bases, J shed 5 bases, and the junction held 7 bases outside the gene matches. The CDR3 sequence: CASSPWDRDNSPLHF. In nucleotides, the CDR3 is TGTGCCAGTAGCCCGTGGGACAGAGATAATTCACCCCTCCACTTT. Full variable domain (rest looked up from reference TRBV19 and TRBJ1-6): DGGITQSPKYLFRKEGQNVTLSCEQNLNHDAMYWYRQDPGQGLRLIYYSQIVNDFQKGDIAEGYSVSREKKESFPLTVTSAQKNPTAFYLCASSPWDRDNSPLHFGNGTRLTVT.

The gene calls are TRBV7-2 and TRBJ1-3, with D tentatively TRBD1 (5 bases). This CDR3 contains 16 residues. CDR1 and CDR2 from the germline V gene are SGHTA and FQGNSA. V was pared by 4 bases and J by 4 bases, with 17 bases between. Here the CDR3 DNA reads TGTGCCAGCAGCTCAAATAAGGGGTTAAGAGGAAACACCATATATTTT. This sequence encodes CASSSNKGLRGNTIYF.

There are a few counts of this clone. The rearrangement uses TRBV15 and TRBJ1-4; 7 bases fit TRBD1. V shed 9 bases, J shed 5 bases, and the junction held 6 bases outside the gene matches. Germline V gives CDR1 LNHNV, CDR2 YYDKDF (reference sequence). The CDR3 length is 13 residues. The CDR3: CATTTGYNEKLFF. Written as DNA, the CDR3 is TGTGCCACTACGACAGGGTACAATGAAAAACTGTTTTTT.

This clone was seen a single time. CDR3 residues: CASSFPGDAYNEQFF. In DNA form, the CDR3 reads TGTGCCAGCAGTTTCCCAGGGGACGCCTACAATGAGCAGTTCTTC. V gene TRBV27 combines with J gene TRBJ2-1; the D gene is possibly TRBD1 (6 bases). Per the germline V gene, CDR1 is MNHEY and CDR2 is SMNVEV (reference sequence). The CDR3 covers 15 residues. Trimming took 3 bases from V and 2 from J, leaving 11 bases between them.

The chain uses TRBV9 and TRBJ2-1; D is ambiguous. V gave up 0 bases and J gave up 5 bases, with 9 bases separating them. Germline lookup yields CDR1 SGDLS and CDR2 YYNGEE. This CDR3 comprises 14 residues. The CDR3 here is CASSVGLEDNEQFF. The CDR3 DNA reads as TGTGCCAGCAGCGTAGGGCTAGAGGACAATGAGCAGTTCTTC.

The chain links TRBV7-2 to TRBJ1-6; no reliable D call. Trimming left V 3 bases short and J 3 bases short, with 12 bases between. Germline V gives CDR1 SGHTA, CDR2 FQGNSA. This CDR3 comprises 16 residues. CDR3 nucleotides: TGTGCCAGCAGCTTGATGCGGGCCTTCTATAATTCACCCCTCCACTTT. Amino acid sequence: CASSLMRAFYNSPLHF.

This clone was found once. The chain couples TRBV5-5 to TRBJ2-7; a possible D gene is TRBD2 (5 bases). Germline V gene sequence: CDR1 SGHKS, CDR2 YYEKEE (reference sequence). The CDR3 covers 14 residues. Trimming left V 5 bases short and J 2 bases short, with 14 bases between. CDR3 in amino acids: CASRVSGRTYEQYF. As DNA, the CDR3 is TGTGCCAGCAGAGTGAGCGGCAGGACCTACGAGCAGTACTTC.